Presented here are 14 T cell receptor beta chains from one specimen sequenced in a study of Ad26.COV2.S vaccination and SARS-CoV-2 variants. The treatment is: 19 received Ad26.COV2.S at low or high dose, single or two shots; about 5 received placebo; per-sample allocation not given. Sampling occurred on day 63 after the first vaccine or placebo injection. Clones were read by immunoSEQ multiplex PCR, and TCRdb kept only the in-frame ones, dropping some. Of hundreds of thousands of clones in the sample, about 90% were seen once. The sequencing here drew on peripheral blood, taken in a trial of Ad26.COV2.S vaccine versus placebo. The source of these receptors is a person aged 18-65 years who received the Ad26.COV2.S COVID-19 vaccine or a placebo.

This rearrangement joins TRBV27 to TRBJ2-1; 10 bases map to TRBD2. The CDR3 is 17 amino acids. V lost 6 bases and J lost 5; bases outside the gene matches: 13. CDR1 MNHEY and CDR2 SMNVEV come from the germline V gene (reference sequence). DNA for the CDR3: TGTGCCAGCAGCCCTAACCCCGGACTAGCGGCCCACAATGAGCAGTTCTTC. Translated: CASSPNPGLAAHNEQFF.

The V and J genes are TRBV2 and TRBJ1-5; D gene ambiguous. Germline V gene sequence: CDR1 SNHLY, CDR2 FYNNEI. This CDR3 comprises 16 residues. Trimming removed 4 bases from V and 0 bases from J, with 13 bases in between. CDR3 protein: CASSAEAGYSNQPQHF. The DNA of the CDR3 is TGTGCCAGCAGTGCCGAGGCCGGGTATAGCAATCAGCCCCAGCATTTT.

The chain carries TRBV11-2 and TRBJ2-1, with 7 bases that match TRBD2. After removal of 5 bases from V and 2 bases from J, the junction contained 6 bases not matched to a gene. Germline values: CDR1 SGHAT, CDR2 FQNNGV. The CDR3 is 15 residues long. DNA of the CDR3: TGTGCCAGCAGCCCCCGACTAGCCCCCTACAATGAGCAGTTCTTC. Its protein product is CASSPRLAPYNEQFF.

On this clone: The sample holds other DNA sequences that translate to the same CDR3. J is TRBJ2-5 and V is TRBV19, with TRBD1 matching over 7 bases. The CDR3 spans 13 residues. CDR1 LNHDA and CDR2 SQIVND come from the germline V gene (reference sequence). The ends lost 4 bases at V and 1 base at J; junction bases unmatched: 0. In DNA, the CDR3 is TGTGCCAGTAGTAGGACAGGCCAAGAGACCCAGTACTTC. Its protein product is CASSRTGQETQYF.

The rearrangement links TRBV7-2 to TRBJ2-4; the match to TRBD2 covers 13 bases. V trimming: 5 bases; J trimming: 1 base; junction bases outside the gene matches: 5. The V gene's germline CDR1 is SGHTA and CDR2 FQGNSA. This CDR3 comprises 17 residues. CDR3 sequence (DNA): TGTGCCAGCAGCCTCACTAGCGGGGGGGTTGCCAAAAACATTCAGTACTTC. Amino acids: CASSLTSGGVAKNIQYF.

The chain uses TRBV19 and TRBJ2-3, with 10 bases that match TRBD2. From germline, CDR1 is LNHDA and CDR2 SQIVND (reference sequence). CDR3 length: 15 amino acids. The V and J ends lost 4 bases and 4 bases, in that order; junction bases with no gene match: 5. The CDR3 region has the DNA TGTGCCAGTAGTACCCTAGCGGGAGTGGCAGATACGCAGTATTTT. As protein: CASSTLAGVADTQYF.

The rearrangement uses TRBV3-1 (or the pseudogene TRBV3-2) and TRBJ2-1; no reliable D call. The CDR3 has 15 residues. Germline CDR1 reads LGHDT; CDR2 reads YNNKEL (reference sequence). Trimming shortened V by 2 bases and J by 5 bases, and 13 bases separated the two germline ends. CDR3 DNA sequence: TGTGCCAGCAGCCAACTCCAGGTAGCACACAATGAGCAGTTCTTC. This translates into CASSQLQVAHNEQFF.

Comments on this clone: Other DNA sequences in the same sample also yield this CDR3. CDR3 residues: CASSPQGHEQYF. In DNA, the CDR3 is TGTGCCAGCTCACCACAGGGGCACGAGCAGTACTTC. This chain links TRBV18 with TRBJ2-7, with D perhaps TRBD1 (5 bases). The CDR3 covers 12 residues. Per germline, CDR1 KGHSH and CDR2 LQKENI. The V and J ends lost 1 base and 5 bases respectively, with 6 bases between them.

This chain uses TRBV12-3 or TRBV12-4 with TRBJ1-5; perhaps TRBD1 as D (6 bases). Trimming removed 6 bases at V and 9 bases at J, with 15 bases between. The CDR3 covers 13 residues. CDR3 loop: CASSMAGVGPQHF. CDR3 DNA: TGTGCCAGCAGCATGGCAGGGGTCGGGCCCCAGCATTTT.

This chain joins TRBV7-9 and TRBJ2-1; D may be TRBD2 (7 bases). The CDR3 is 15 amino acids. Germline loops: CDR1 SEHNR, CDR2 FQNEAQ (reference sequence). The V gene lost 3 bases and the J gene lost 8 bases, with 17 bases spanning the gap. The CDR3, as DNA: TGTGCCAGCAGCTTCGTGGAGGGAGGGGGTCATGAGCAGTTCTTC. Translated, it gives CASSFVEGGGHEQFF.

As DNA, the CDR3 is TGTGCCAGCAGCTTAGTCCCCACAGAAGAGACCCAGTACTTC. It specifies CASSLVPTEETQYF. The chain recombines TRBV7-9 with TRBJ2-5; no firm D call. CDR3 length: 14 amino acids. Per the germline V gene, CDR1 is SEHNR and CDR2 is FQNEAQ (reference sequence). With 1 base removed from V and 3 bases from J, the gap between germline ends came to 9 bases.

The chain is built from TRBV29-1 and TRBJ2-7; the match to TRBD1 covers 12 bases. The CDR3 loop spans 13 amino acids. The J segment lost 6 bases and the V segment lost 6 bases, leaving 6 bases of the junction unmatched. From germline, CDR1 is SQVTM and CDR2 ANQGSEA. The CDR3, as DNA: TGCAGCGTCGAGGGGACAGGGGGCTGCGAGCAGTACTTC. This encodes CSVEGTGGCEQYF.

The CDR3 spells CASSIRSVSGANVLTF. The CDR3 DNA reads TGTGCCAGCAGTATCCGGTCGGTCTCTGGGGCCAACGTCCTGACTTTC. The V and J genes are TRBV27 and TRBJ2-6; D ambiguous. Germline lookup yields CDR1 MNHEY and CDR2 SMNVEV (reference sequence). The V end lost 5 bases, the J end lost 0 bases, and 11 bases lay between the germline ends. The CDR3 runs to 16 residues.

This chain uses TRBV30 with TRBJ2-5, with D perhaps TRBD2 (6 bases). The germline gives CDR1 GTSNPN, CDR2 SVGIG (reference sequence). The V end was cut by 2 bases, the J end by 5 bases, with 15 bases between. This CDR3 spans 14 amino acids. DNA of the CDR3: TGTGCCTGGAGTCCCCCGACTAGAAGGGAGACCCAGTACTTC. Its translation: CAWSPPTRRETQYF.